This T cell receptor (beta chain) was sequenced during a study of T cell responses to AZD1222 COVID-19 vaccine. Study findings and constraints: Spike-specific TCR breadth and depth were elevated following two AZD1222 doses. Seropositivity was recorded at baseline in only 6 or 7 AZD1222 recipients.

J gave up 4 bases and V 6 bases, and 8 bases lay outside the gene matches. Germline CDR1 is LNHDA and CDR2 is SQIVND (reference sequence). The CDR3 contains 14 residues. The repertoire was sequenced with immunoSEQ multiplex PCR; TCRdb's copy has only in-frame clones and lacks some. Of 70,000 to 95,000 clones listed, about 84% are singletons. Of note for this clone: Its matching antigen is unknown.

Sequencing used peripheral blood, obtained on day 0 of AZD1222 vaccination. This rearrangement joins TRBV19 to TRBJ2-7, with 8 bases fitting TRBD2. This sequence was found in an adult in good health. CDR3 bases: TGTGCCAGTAGCGCGGGACTAGGGGATTACGAGCAGTACTTC. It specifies CASSAGLGDYEQYF.